Following are 29 T cell receptor beta chains from one sample sequenced in a study of T cell repertoires in cytomegalovirus infection. TCRdb processed the reads anew with MiXCR; each CDR3 protein has one entry. The sample includes about a million distinct CDR3 sequences, roughly 30% of them seen just once. The antigens of these receptors remain unknown. Specimen: cultured CD8+ T cells from PBMCs, collected from culture after CMV antigen stimulation. All receptors come from a human donor in good health (CMV status not recorded). Some clones in this sample may be carry-over from other donors' samples.

This clonotype was detected only once. The germline gene is not matched at one end of the junction; a read error may be the cause. This sequence joins TRBV15 and TRBJ1-2; 7 bases line up with TRBD1. This CDR3 is built from 14 residues. Germline assignment: CDR1 LNHNV and CDR2 YYDKDF (reference sequence). The CDR3 region has the DNA TGTGCCACCAGCACGGACAGGAGAACCTATAGCTACACCTTC. As protein: CATSTDRRTYSYTF.

There are many counts of this clonotype. CDR3 sequence: CASSLAAGGLQETQYF. The CDR3 DNA reads TGTGCCAGCAGCTTAGCAGCGGGGGGGCTCCAAGAGACCCAGTACTTC. This sequence joins TRBV7-8 and TRBJ2-5, with TRBD2 matching over 10 bases. With V trimmed by 0 bases and J by 1 base, 2 bases remained unmatched. The CDR3 is 16 residues long. Germline CDR1 reads SGHVS; CDR2 reads FQNEAQ.

The CDR3 sequence: CASSQELAGGRRDTQYF. DNA for the CDR3: TGCGCCAGCAGCCAAGAATTGGCGGGGGGCCGAAGAGATACGCAGTATTTT. The chain carries TRBV4-1 and TRBJ2-3; 8 bases are shared with TRBD2. Germline CDR1 and CDR2: MGHRA and YSYEKL. V gave up 0 bases and J gave up 5 bases; unmatched junction bases: 10. The CDR3 runs to 17 residues.

The chain links TRBV20-1 to TRBJ2-7; D may be TRBD1 or TRBD2 (5 bases each). Germline loops: CDR1 DFQATT, CDR2 SNEGSKA (reference sequence). V shed 0 bases and J shed 3 bases, with 15 bases lying between them. The CDR3 contains 15 residues. The CDR3 DNA sequence: TGCAGTGCTAGAGATTATCGGGGCGATGGCTACGAGCAGTACGTC. Amino acids: CSARDYRGDGYEQYV.

This clonotype has just a few counts. This chain links TRBV6-1 with TRBJ2-7; 7 nucleotides agree with TRBD2. The germline gives CDR1 MNHNS, CDR2 SASEGT. This CDR3 has 13 amino acids. Losses at the gene ends were 3 bases for V and 3 bases for J; bases not matched to a gene: 2. The CDR3 nucleotides read TGTGCCAGCAGTGACGGACTAGGCTACGAGCAGTACGTC. It encodes CASSDGLGYEQYV.

Remarks on this clonotype: A read error may explain this, as a much larger clone is one base away. V usage is TRBV4-2 and J usage is TRBJ1-6; unclear D gene. CDR1 and CDR2 from the germline V gene are LGHNA and YNFKEQ. The CDR3 extends over 14 amino acids. CDR3 sequence (DNA): TGTGTCAGCAGCCAAGACCTAATAGAGTCACCCCTCCACTTT. It codes for CVSSQDLIESPLHF.

The rearrangement links TRBV27 to TRBJ1-6; possibly TRBD1 for D (5 bases). CDR1 is MNHEY, CDR2 SMNVEV, per germline (reference sequence). This CDR3 has 15 residues. V was clipped by 3 bases and J by 7 bases, with 13 bases between them. The CDR3 sequence: CASSLTARANSPLHF. CDR3 in DNA: TGTGCCAGCAGTTTGACAGCCAGGGCCAATTCACCCCTCCACTTT.

V gene TRBV4-1 combines with J gene TRBJ2-1; D is tentatively TRBD1 or TRBD2 (5 bases each). The germline V gene encodes CDR1 MGHRA and CDR2 YSYEKL. This CDR3 is 13 amino acids long. V was trimmed by 4 bases and J by 15 bases, leaving 19 bases between them. The DNA for the CDR3 is TGCGCCAGCAGCCGGGCTACCGGGGCAGATGGGTTCTTC. This translates into CASSRATGADGFF.

This clonotype was observed a handful of times. Its ends do not fully match the called genes, so a read error is possible. The CDR3 region has the DNA TGTGCCAGCAGTGAGGGCCGTTATCTCTCTGAGGCCAACGTCCTGACTTTC. It yields the protein CASSEGRYLSEANVLTF. V is TRBV6-1 and J is TRBJ2-6; D is undetermined. Germline V gives CDR1 MNHNS, CDR2 SASEGT. This CDR3 comprises 17 residues.

Concerning this clonotype itself: The junction does not match germline at one end; this may be a read error. For the CDR3, the DNA is TGTGTTAGTGGTTTAGGGGTGGGCACTGAAGCTTTCTTT. Its protein is CVSGLGVGTEAFF. The chain uses TRBV12-5 and TRBJ1-1, with a tentative D call TRBD1 (5 bases). CDR1 LGHNT and CDR2 FRNRAP come from the germline V gene. This CDR3 contains 13 residues.

The table lists this clonotype with a few counts. The chain has TRBV6-6 and TRBJ2-1, with 8 nucleotides matching TRBD2. V dropped 8 bases and J dropped 6; count of bases not matched to a gene: 12. The CDR3 has 15 amino acids. Germline CDR1 and CDR2: MNHNY and SVGAGI (reference sequence). CDR3 nucleotide sequence: TGTGCCAGCGGACAACCGGGACTAGTGAGCAATGAGCAGTTCTTC. Its translation is CASGQPGLVSNEQFF.

V and J are TRBV6-2 or TRBV6-3 and TRBJ2-3, with D perhaps TRBD1 or TRBD2 (5 bases each). The germline CDR1 and CDR2 sequences are MNHEY and SVGEGT. Trimming removed 4 bases from V and 1 base from J, with 15 bases in between. This CDR3 region has 16 residues. The DNA of the CDR3 is TGTGCCAGCAGTTCTCGGGTGGGGGTGGGCACAGATACGCAGTATTTT. As protein: CASSSRVGVGTDTQYF.

This clonotype was observed a handful of times. The rearrangement joins TRBV19 to TRBJ2-5, with 7 bases lining up with TRBD1. Germline CDR1 LNHDA, CDR2 SQIVND (reference sequence). The CDR3 runs to 18 residues. With V trimmed by 5 bases and J by 1 base, 16 bases remained unmatched. DNA of the CDR3: TGTGCCAGTAGTCCCCGAAGGGGGCCTAGGGTAGCCCAAGAGACCCAGTACTTC. It codes for CASSPRRGPRVAQETQYF. Drawing the rest from reference TRBV19 and TRBJ2-5, the complete variable domain is DGGITQSPKYLFRKEGQNVTLSCEQNLNHDAMYWYRQDPGQGLRLIYYSQIVNDFQKGDIAEGYSVSREKKESFPLTVTSAQKNPTAFYLCASSPRRGPRVAQETQYFGPGTRLLVL.

J is TRBJ1-2 and V is TRBV15; a possible D gene is TRBD1 (5 bases). Trimming left V 0 bases short and J 4 bases short, with 12 bases between. The CDR3 is made up of 15 amino acids. The V gene's germline CDR1 is LNHNV and CDR2 YYDKDF (reference sequence). In nucleotides, the CDR3 is TGTGCCACCAGCAGAGATAGGCAGGGTGGCTATGGCTACACCTTC. Its translation is CATSRDRQGGYGYTF. The full variable domain, in which reference TRBV15 and TRBJ1-2 provide the parts outside the CDR3, is DAMVIQNPRYQVTQFGKPVTLSCSQTLNHNVMYWYQQKSSQAPKLLFHYYDKDFNNEADTPDNFQSRRPNTSFCFLDIRSPGLGDTAMYLCATSRDRQGGYGYTFGSGTRLTVV.

This clonotype was detected a few times. This chain links TRBV6-1 with TRBJ2-7; TRBD1 might be the D (6 bases). CDR3 length equals 13 residues. Germline lookup yields CDR1 MNHNS and CDR2 SASEGT. Between the trimmed V and J ends, which lost 1 base and 11 bases, there was a span of 15 bases. The CDR3 DNA is TGTGCCAGCAGTGAAGGGACAGACCCTAAAGAGTACGTC. It codes for CASSEGTDPKEYV.

This clonotype was detected a few times. V and J are TRBV7-6 and TRBJ2-7; 7 nucleotides agree with TRBD1. The CDR3 has 14 residues. Germline V gives CDR1 SGHVS, CDR2 FNYEAQ. With V trimmed by 10 bases and J by 2 bases, 11 bases remained unmatched. CDR3 loop: CATEWDRPTYEQYF. CDR3 bases: TGTGCCACTGAATGGGACAGACCTACCTACGAGCAGTACTTC.

V usage is TRBV11-2 and J usage is TRBJ1-1; possibly TRBD1 for D (6 bases). This CDR3 contains 15 residues. Trimming took 1 base from V and 5 from J, leaving 14 bases between them. The V gene's germline CDR1 is SGHAT and CDR2 FQNNGV. The CDR3 spells CASSLARRGGTEAFF. CDR3 DNA: TGTGCCAGCAGCTTAGCTCGCAGGGGAGGGACTGAAGCTTTCTTT.

The rearrangement links TRBV5-5 to TRBJ2-1; TRBD1 agrees at 7 bases. The germline V gene encodes CDR1 SGHKS and CDR2 YYEKEE (reference sequence). The V gene end was trimmed by 4 bases and the J gene end by 0 bases; junction bases not matched to a gene: 7. This CDR3 contains 16 residues. The chain's CDR3 is CASSPPRGLSYNEQFF. The CDR3 DNA reads as TGTGCCAGCAGCCCTCCGAGGGGGCTCTCCTACAATGAGCAGTTCTTC.

V usage is TRBV28 and J usage is TRBJ2-2; 8 nucleotides line up with TRBD2. The germline V gene encodes CDR1 MDHEN and CDR2 SYDVKM. This CDR3 region has 19 residues. With V trimmed by 2 bases and J by 4 bases, 15 bases remained unmatched. The CDR3: CASSLRESAGGRVTGELFF. The CDR3 DNA follows: TGTGCCAGCAGTTTACGGGAGTCGGCGGGGGGACGGGTCACCGGGGAGCTGTTTTTT.

This clonotype was seen repeatedly, ten times or more. V gene TRBV7-2 combines with J gene TRBJ1-2; D is unresolved. This CDR3 is built from 16 residues. Trimming shortened V by 5 bases and J by 0 bases, and 16 bases separated the two germline ends. Germline V gene sequence: CDR1 SGHTA, CDR2 FQGNSA. The CDR3 DNA reads TGTGCCAGCAGCCCAAGTGCAACAGATACTAACTATGGCTACACCTTC. This gives the protein CASSPSATDTNYGYTF.

The chain joins TRBV28 to TRBJ1-2; 8 nucleotides agree with TRBD1. This CDR3 region has 14 residues. The V segment lost 6 bases and the J segment 4 bases; nucleotides outside the gene matches: 7. Germline CDR1 is MDHEN and CDR2 is SYDVKM. CDR3 region: CASSQQGGGYGYTF. Written as DNA, the CDR3 is TGTGCCAGCAGCCAACAGGGGGGAGGCTATGGCTACACCTTC.

This clonotype showed up just a few times. One junction end disagrees with the germline gene, perhaps due to a read error. V and J are TRBV7-2 and TRBJ2-2; D may be TRBD2 (6 bases). There are 10 residues in the CDR3. CDR1 and CDR2 (germline): SGHTA, FQGNSA. The chain's CDR3 is CASSLGGLFF. The CDR3 DNA follows: TGTGCCAGCAGCCTGGGGGGGCTGTTTTTT.

J is TRBJ1-1 and V is TRBV7-9; D unresolved. V lost 2 bases, J lost 6 bases, and 7 bases lay in between. Per the germline V gene, CDR1 is SEHNR and CDR2 is FQNEAQ (reference sequence). CDR3 length: 12 residues. The chain's CDR3 is CASSLKKAEAFF. In DNA, the CDR3 is TGTGCCAGCAGCTTAAAGAAAGCTGAAGCTTTCTTT.

This clonotype was seen a handful of times. The chain employs TRBV6-2 or TRBV6-3 and TRBJ2-5; 7 nucleotides line up with TRBD1. With V trimmed by 2 bases and J by 4 bases, 7 bases remained unmatched. The germline V gene encodes CDR1 MNHEY and CDR2 SVGEGT. This CDR3 spans 15 amino acids. CDR3 nucleotides: TGTGCCAGCAGTTACGGGCAGGGGGTTGCAGAGACCCAGTACTTC. Its translation is CASSYGQGVAETQYF.

The rearrangement uses TRBV5-4 and TRBJ1-2; unclear D gene. Germline-derived CDR1 and CDR2 are SGHNT and YYREEE (reference sequence). Deletions cut 7 bases from V and 10 bases from J, with 20 bases between. This CDR3 spans 13 amino acids. CDR3 protein: CASRLGEFVDYTF. The DNA for the CDR3 is TGTGCCAGCCGCCTTGGGGAGTTCGTAGACTACACCTTC.

In this sample, this clonotype turned up many times. The J gene is TRBJ1-1, the V gene TRBV7-8, with a possible D match to TRBD1 (5 bases). There are 15 residues in the CDR3. With 5 bases removed from V and 2 bases from J, the gap between germline ends came to 15 bases. Germline V lookup: CDR1 SGHVS, CDR2 FQNEAQ. CDR3 protein: CASSPWGDPNTEAFF. CDR3 DNA: TGTGCCAGCAGCCCATGGGGCGATCCTAACACTGAAGCTTTCTTT.

This clonotype was picked up a small number of times. V and J are TRBV19 and TRBJ2-1; D is undetermined. Trimming shortened V by 6 bases and J by 0 bases, and 12 bases separated the two germline ends. Germline CDR1 reads LNHDA; CDR2 reads SQIVND (reference sequence). The CDR3 runs 15 residues. CDR3 sequence (DNA): TGTGCCAGTAGACGTCCTAGGAGCTCCTACAATGAGCAGTTCTTC. This translates into CASRRPRSSYNEQFF.

This chain links TRBV14 with TRBJ2-1, with 8 bases matching TRBD2. CDR1 and CDR2 (germline): SGHDN, FVKESK. The CDR3 spans 18 residues. J lost 3 bases, V lost 3 bases, and 13 bases had no gene match. In DNA form, the CDR3 reads TGTGCCAGCAGCCATGGTAGCGGGGCTGCAGTGGACTACAATGAGCAGTTCTTC. It is translated as CASSHGSGAAVDYNEQFF.

In its sample, this clonotype was seen a few times. The gene calls are TRBV2 and TRBJ2-1; D unclear. Trimming left V 0 bases short and J 12 bases short, with 21 bases between. The CDR3 loop spans 16 amino acids. Germline assignment: CDR1 SNHLY and CDR2 FYNNEI. CDR3 residues: CASSEALRVTSLVQFF. CDR3 in DNA: TGTGCCAGCAGTGAAGCGCTTCGGGTTACCAGCCTTGTGCAGTTCTTC.